One TCR beta chain is described in this entry. Its antigen specificity is not known. The cohort comprised some 700 healthy bone marrow donors. Cohort members were all nominally healthy when sampled, although unrecorded immune exposures were likely present. The donor tested CMV seronegative and was one of the 352 seronegative cohort members. A peripheral blood sample was collected from each donor, and TCR beta sequencing was performed on peripheral blood mononuclear cells. The Qiagen DNeasy Blood Extraction Kit was used to extract genomic DNA from the blood cell samples. Library preparation used the immunoSEQ multiplex PCR assay. The multiplex PCR relied on a mix of 60 forward primers for TCR Vbeta segments and 13 reverse primers for TCR Jbeta segments. The CDR3 region of rearranged TCR beta genes was amplified from genomic DNA with a multiplex PCR assay. On the Illumina HiSeq System, the amplified TCR beta libraries were sequenced as 87-base-pair reads. As for the authors' bioinformatics: A later analysis counted some 74 million unique TCR beta chains across the 690 or so repertoires, and some 12 million of these chains were shared by at least two donors. Raw reads were error-corrected and collapsed into unique sequences by a nearest-neighbor algorithm in which closely related sequences were merged to remove PCR and sequencing errors. CDR3 sequences were aligned to IMGT reference sequences to assign V, D and J gene segments. For a sequence to be retained, at least a six-nucleotide match to both a V gene segment and a J gene segment was required. A rearrangement was called productive if the CDR3 had no stop codons and remained in frame with V and J, and every other rearrangement was called non-productive. CDR3 was defined according to IMGT convention as the region running from the second conserved V-encoded cysteine to the conserved J-encoded phenylalanine. Sequences without an unambiguous match to a single V gene segment were excluded from the earlier analysis of several hundred of the donors. In an earlier analysis of approximately 500 of the donors, a V segment was called functional when productive rearrangements were above 56.7%, and segregating when the standard deviation between donors exceeded 5%. A statistical classification framework was built to diagnose cytomegalovirus status from the catalog of TCR beta chain sequences. In a later analysis, TCR nucleotide sequences were compared against IMGT/GENE-DB human TR gene sequences so that V and J genes could be assigned. Using the TCRdist pipeline, a later analysis assigned CDR3 sequences along with most-parsimonious VDJ recombination scenarios. In a later analysis, every TCR beta chain was defined by the combination of its CDR3 amino acid sequence and its V-gene family, and reads without a unique V-gene family were dropped. In a later analysis, fewer than 600 highly shared, low-generation-probability nucleotide sequences were removed to address suspected cross-contamination and a sequencing artifact. A later analysis calculated a clonal expansion index for each public chain from normalized within-repertoire ranks of inferred template counts. Generation probabilities in a later analysis came from a VDJ recombination model fitted to out-of-frame rearrangements, and those results were checked against IGoR. In a later analysis, hypergeometric tests were used to score TCR-TCR, TCR-HLA and TCR-CMV co-occurrence, with a repertoire-size bias correction applied to TCR pairs. To estimate false discovery rates, a later analysis permuted the HLA or CMV assignments 20 times. In a later analysis, co-occurring TCRs were grouped using DBSCAN, and TCRdist sequence similarity was added for clustering within HLA-allele-positive subsets. For co-occurrence clustering, repertoires with fewer than 30,000 or more than 120,000 public chains were excluded, along with roughly 5 repertoires with anomalous nucleotide sharing. This immuneACCESS table, as held by TCRdb, lists in-frame sequences with V and J called but not all clones. Of the missing ones, under half trace to an unresolved V gene in checked studies; the others have no known cause. The DNA gave D and trimming, while V, J and clone size come from that table. The sample table holds some 120,000 clones. The ten largest clones take up approximately 1% of the sample.

CDR1 and CDR2 (MNHEY, SMNVEV) derive from the germline V gene (reference sequence). The CDR3 runs 18 residues from the cysteine to the phenylalanine. CDR3 DNA only is kept here, 54 bases in frame from base 1. V is trimmed back by 4 bases and J by 2 bases, and the junction contains 12 bases that no gene match accounts for. These data originate in a study of cytomegalovirus exposure and HLA in healthy donors (dated by TCRdb to 2016 to 2017). For the study in its entirety: According to an earlier analysis of 550 to 750 of the donors, about 180 million T cells yielded roughly 100 million unique TCR beta sequences and more than 250 Gb of sequence data. Roughly 300 gigabases of sequencing data and 75 million to 85 million unique TCR sequences made up an early release that covered nearly 650 HLA-typed donors. Of the roughly 390 genotyped donors, roughly 85% fell in the genetic ancestry cluster associated with self-reported Caucasian donors. The study aimed to test whether signatures of past pathogen exposure could be identified by cataloging public T cell receptors. The study used immunosequencing to profile the T cell repertoires of about 670 subjects and linked those repertoires to cytomegalovirus serostatus. A separate validation cohort of more than 100 different subjects was used in addition to the approximately 700-subject first cohort. To predict cytomegalovirus infection status, the study combined high-throughput TCR immunosequencing, statistical association of individual TCRs with disease status, and machine learning. A later analysis re-examined previously published TCR beta repertoires from just over 650 donors and added high-resolution HLA genotyping to investigate patterns of TCR occurrence. In the later analysis, no new phenotypic data were used to find candidate immune exposures; instead, reliance was placed on TCR beta sequences and their occurrence across donors. An earlier analysis of 587 of the donors used high-throughput TCR beta sequencing to judge whether each TCR beta V gene segment behaved as functional or pseudogenic. Donor age, sex, ethnicity and CMV serostatus were compiled together with the repertoire data. In a later genetic analysis, genome-wide SNP genotypes for about 65% of the roughly 670 donors were used, and that subset was treated as a discovery cohort. All discovery cohort repertoires had been generated using a single sequencing platform. Class I and class II HLA loci were covered by the typing at four-digit resolution. Typing coverage differed by locus: A, B, C, DRB1 and DQB1 were typed in about 629-630 donors, DQA1 in about 500, DPA1 in 600 to 610, and DPB1 in 400 to 480. A handful of DR-DQ haplotypes were treated as single units for association and clustering because of strong linkage in the cohort. On average, approximately 250,000 unique TCR beta nucleotide sequences were sequenced per donor among some 420 genotyped donors of the cohort, with 15% to 20% of those sequences being non-productive.

Beyond this particular receptor, the publication reports: According to a later analysis, most CMV-associated TCR beta chains appeared to be HLA-restricted, and the HLA associations seemed to be driven largely by CMV exposure. The classifier was reported to diagnose cytomegalovirus status with high specificity and sensitivity in both the original and validation cohorts. A group of highly shared sequence variants was considered likely to be a technical artifact of the sequencing pipeline. Some IMGT-functional V segments, including TRBV6-2 and TRBV6-3, could not be distinguished by the 87-base-pair reads and were therefore excluded. A later analysis reported that several top co-occurrence clusters appeared linked to parvovirus B19, influenza, CMV and Epstein-Barr virus. Broadly in line with IMGT annotations, most TCR beta V segments showed up in productive rearrangements about 90% or about 30% of the time in an earlier analysis of approximately 640 of the donors. An association between a missense DCLRE1C variant and V-gene and J-gene trimming of TCR beta chains was found in a later genetic analysis and replicated in an independent cohort. In this cohort, only TCR beta chains were sequenced, and detectable features were limited by the absence of alpha or paired-chain data. The earlier analysis of approximately 590 of the donors excluded approximately 17 rarely observed V segments, including chromosome 9 orphons, because counts were too low. The authors suggested that the approach could potentially be generalized to other disease states and immunological phenotypes. When HLA alleles, especially DR and DQ, strongly co-occurred, TCR associations were difficult to assign to individual alleles. A later analysis found that TCR association rates varied across HLA loci, with DRB1 alleles showing the most associated TCRs and HLA-C alleles the fewest. Compared with equally common non-associated chains, HLA-associated TCR beta chains in a later analysis were more clonally expanded and had lower generation probabilities. A few of the identified cytomegalovirus-associated TCR beta chains were confirmed in vitro to be specific for cytomegalovirus antigens. Sequencing depth was assumed to be roughly uniform across donors in the presence/absence analyses, though that assumption may not hold. Linkage disequilibrium might explain the correlated functional status among segregating V segments, but an unknown experimental factor could not be excluded. The study listed approximately 150 TCR beta chains as associated with cytomegalovirus. In a later analysis, more than 15,000 TCR beta sequences were associated with specific HLA alleles at a false discovery rate of 0.05. Because some donors lacked HLA typing at each locus, the association tests relied only on the typed subset. A further reported finding was that TCR beta sequences accurately predicted the HLA-A and HLA-B alleles for most subjects in the first cohort. While some public TCRs were present in many individuals, most TCR sequences turned up only very rarely across donors. According to a later genetic analysis, donors in an Asian-associated ancestry cluster had fewer N-insertions in productive TCRs than the roughly 670-donor mean. Immune exposure information for the cohort was limited to CMV serostatus.

Here the chain combines TRBV27 and TRBJ2-5, and TRBD2 matches 11 of the central bases. Sequenced sample: PBMCs. This clonotype originated in a man aged 18 to 30 in good health and CMV-seronegative. The DNA sequence reads TGTGCCAGCAGTTCTTCCCTTCCGGGACTAGCGGATCAAGAGACCCAGTACTTC. This codes for CASSSSLPGLADQETQYF.